This T cell receptor beta chain was recorded in a study of somatic mutations in cytotoxic T cells in rheumatoid arthritis. With respect to this clone: Antigen unknown.

The CDR3 loop spans 12 amino acids. Germline V CDR1 and CDR2: MDHEN, SYDVKM. Trimming left V 3 bases short and J 4 bases short, with 3 bases between. Recruitment of healthy controls drew on blood donors, who had a median age of roughly 50 years (range roughly 21-70) and were 45% to 65% female. Study results and caveats: Measured CD8+ T-cell clonality, a value compared between rheumatoid arthritis patients and age-matched healthy controls, did not differ significantly.

Only in-frame clones appear in the TCRdb table, and some are missing; sequencing was by immunoSEQ multiplex PCR. The data contain roughly 35,000 clones, 84% of them singletons. Sequencing input: CD8+ T cells sorted from blood. This sequence joins TRBV28 and TRBJ2-2, with D unresolved. This clonotype was sampled from a man between 40 and 49 years old in good health. The CDR3 protein is CASSLSTGELFF. DNA of the CDR3: TGTGCCAGCAGTTTGAGCACCGGGGAGCTGTTTTTT.